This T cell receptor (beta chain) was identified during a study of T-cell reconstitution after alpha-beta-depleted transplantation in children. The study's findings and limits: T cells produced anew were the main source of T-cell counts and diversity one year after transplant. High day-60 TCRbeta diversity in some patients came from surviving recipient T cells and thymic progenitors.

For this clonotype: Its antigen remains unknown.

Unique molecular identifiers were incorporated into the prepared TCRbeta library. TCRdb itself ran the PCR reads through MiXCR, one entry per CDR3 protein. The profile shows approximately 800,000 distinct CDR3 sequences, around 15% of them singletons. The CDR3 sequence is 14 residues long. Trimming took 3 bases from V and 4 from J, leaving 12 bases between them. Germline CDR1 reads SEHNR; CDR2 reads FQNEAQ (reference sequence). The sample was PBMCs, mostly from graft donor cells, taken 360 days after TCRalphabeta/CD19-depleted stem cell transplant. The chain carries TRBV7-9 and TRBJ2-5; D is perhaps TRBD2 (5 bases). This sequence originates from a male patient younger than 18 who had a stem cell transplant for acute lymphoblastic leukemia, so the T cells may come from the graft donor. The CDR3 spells CASSFPGVPETQYF. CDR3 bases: TGTGCCAGCAGCTTCCCCGGGGTGCCAGAGACCCAGTACTTC.